A selection of T cell receptor beta chains follows, all from one sample in a study of cytomegalovirus exposure and HLA in healthy donors. Only in-frame clones appear in the TCRdb table, and some are missing; sequencing was by immunoSEQ multiplex PCR. The profile shows about 150,000 clones, 91% of them singletons. The sequencing input was PBMCs. Every receptor here comes from a man between 18 and 35 years old in good health and CMV-seronegative. Each CDR3 is given without its conserved first and last residue. Fields, in order: J gene, CDR3 length, V gene, CDR3 protein.

TRBJ2-1,14,TRBV12-1,ASSSPRDRVYNEQF
TRBJ1-2,15,TRBV15,ATSPGQGPYYGYGYT
TRBJ1-3,14,TRBV9,ASSPHTGLSGNTIY
TRBJ2-7,14,TRBV16,ASSQSGPGLSYEQY
TRBJ1-1,13,TRBV2,ASSLGGAGGTEAF
TRBJ1-2,15,TRBV23-1,ASAPGPATARDYGYT
TRBJ1-1,11,TRBV5-4,ASSPTGNTEAF
TRBJ2-2,13,TRBV5-1,ASSLGDRVTGELF
TRBJ2-3,13,TRBV19,ASSQIADSTDTQY
TRBJ2-1,15,TRBV5-4,ASSPGGVGEKYNEQF
TRBJ1-1,11,TRBV9,ASSVGNRGEAF
TRBJ2-7,9,TRBV20-1,SGRGGYEQY
TRBJ2-1,13,TRBV5-4,ASSFGTGGPYEQF
TRBJ1-2,13,TRBV15,ATSAHMGQGHGYT
TRBJ2-5,13,TRBV5-1,ASSETTSGGGTQY
TRBJ1-4,12,TRBV30,AWSPGPNAGKLF
TRBJ2-7,11,TRBV6-5,ASRHPGTDEQY
TRBJ1-1,15,TRBV6-1,ASSERGPGLRGTEAF
TRBJ2-1,14,TRBV2,ASSERGLAGSGEQF
TRBJ1-1,13,TRBV9,ASSANPGMGTEAF
TRBJ2-7,14,TRBV7-6,ASSPVWTGLTYEQY
TRBJ2-1,14,TRBV4-3,ASSQGGQGDYNEQF
TRBJ2-7,14,TRBV2,ASRPGLGGGPSEQY
TRBJ2-5,13,TRBV4-3,ASSQVDAGRETQY
TRBJ2-2,11,TRBV2,ASGQGAAGELF
TRBJ2-2,14,TRBV5-6,ASSQPWGDRGGELF
TRBJ2-1,14,TRBV11-2,ASTKGLAGDHNEQF
TRBJ2-2,11,TRBV19,ASSMGAGGELF
TRBJ1-1,14,TRBV5-4,ASSFRQGTMNTEAF
TRBJ2-7,14,TRBV7-3,ASSLKLTVGLYEQY
TRBJ1-2,9,TRBV30,AGSRVGGYT
TRBJ2-3,13,TRBV27,ASAGLAGVTDTQY
TRBJ2-1,13,TRBV6-1,ASRREERGGLEQF
TRBJ2-1,14,TRBV9,ASSLNRQGARNEQF
TRBJ2-5,13,TRBV5-1,ASSPEGRPQETQY
TRBJ1-6,16,TRBV5-8,ASSGGQGFTRQGSPLH
TRBJ1-6,12,TRBV28,AGASGTRIFPLH
TRBJ2-3,11,TRBV27,ASSFQDTDTQY
TRBJ2-1,13,TRBV5-1,ASSLMGGGYNEQF
TRBJ1-4,12,TRBV30,AWNFMGGNEKLF
TRBJ1-1,10,TRBV7-9,ASTGRNTEAF
TRBJ2-1,14,TRBV7-6,ASSLEASGGADEQF
TRBJ2-5,13,TRBV30,AWSVGTGGWETQY
TRBJ2-7,14,TRBV5-4,ASSLSAGGLIYEQY
TRBJ1-4,12,TRBV2,ASGTNRGGEKLF
TRBJ1-1,13,TRBV2,ASSYPGTGRTEAF
TRBJ2-1,12,TRBV29-1,SVPGQYSYNEQF
TRBJ2-3,13,TRBV6-5,ASRTWTSGTDTQY